These 10 T cell receptor beta chains were all obtained from the same sample, sequenced in a study of low-dose radiotherapy and immunotherapy resistance in tumors. Time point reported: after trial treatment. Treatment reported: LDRT plus nivolumab, ipilimumab, low-dose cyclophosphamide and aspirin (RACIN trial). TRAV- and TRBV-specific primers were used for first-strand cDNA, which covered alpha and beta chains. Using a constant-region primer together with a V-primer adapter, TCRs were subjected to around 20 PCR cycles of amplification. TCRdb ran MiXCR on the reads and lists one entry per CDR3 protein. The sample contains roughly 95,000 distinct CDR3 sequences, 20% to 25% of which appear only once. Sequenced here: PBMCs, sampled after low-dose radiotherapy plus immunotherapy. The receptors here all came from a female donor with ovarian cancer.

This clonotype has at least ten counts. This chain joins TRBV7-6 and TRBJ2-7, with a possible D match to TRBD2 (7 bases). Germline loops: CDR1 SGHVS, CDR2 FNYEAQ. CDR3 length equals 16 residues. V lost 5 bases, J lost 0 bases, and 17 bases lay in between. CDR3 in amino acids: CASSRTGGGGSYEQYF. CDR3 nucleotide sequence: TGTGCCAGCAGCCGAACGGGGGGCGGGGGCTCCTACGAGCAGTACTTC.

The table lists this clonotype with many counts. The genes are TRBV6-1 and TRBJ2-3; D not certain. The CDR3 spans 14 residues. Trimming took off 10 bases at V and 1 base at J, with 15 bases between the two ends. Germline CDR1 and CDR2: MNHNS and SASEGT. The CDR3 DNA reads TGTGCCATCAGGCTATCCGGCGGCACAGATACGCAGTATTTT. Protein: CAIRLSGGTDTQYF.

V gene TRBV5-1 combines with J gene TRBJ2-7; 8 nucleotides match TRBD1. CDR1 is SGHRS and CDR2 is YFSETQ in the germline V gene. The length of the CDR3 is 14 residues. The J segment lost 3 bases and the V segment lost 2 bases, leaving 4 bases of the junction unmatched. CDR3 region: CASSFGQGGYEQYF. The CDR3 DNA reads TGCGCCAGCAGCTTCGGACAGGGAGGCTACGAGCAGTACTTC.

The chain joins TRBV5-8 to TRBJ1-2; 8 nucleotides line up with TRBD1. The CDR3 runs to 15 residues. Trimming at V came to 4 bases and at J to 0 bases, leaving 5 bases not matched to a gene. Germline CDR1 is SGHTS and CDR2 is YDEGEE. The CDR3 sequence: CASSQGTGPNYGYTF. CDR3 DNA sequence: TGTGCCAGCAGCCAAGGGACAGGCCCTAACTATGGCTACACCTTC.

In this sample, this clonotype turned up many times. The chain links TRBV29-1 to TRBJ1-1; D is ambiguous. CDR1 and CDR2 (germline): SQVTM, ANQGSEA. V lost 6 bases to trimming and J lost 1 base, with 9 bases between them. This CDR3 comprises 12 residues. The CDR3 DNA follows: TGCAGCGTGATTGATCAGAACACTGAAGCTTTCTTT. This sequence encodes CSVIDQNTEAFF. Variable domain in full (rest from reference TRBV29-1 and TRBJ1-1): SAVISQKPSRDICQRGTSLTIQCQVDSQVTMMFWYRQQPGQSLTLIATANQGSEATYESGFVIDKFPISRPNLTFSTLTVSNMSPEDSSIYLCSVIDQNTEAFFGQGTRLTVV.

This clonotype was observed many times. The CDR3 DNA is TGCGCCAGCAGCCAGGGGGACAGTCAAGAGACCCAGTACTTC. Translating gives CASSQGDSQETQYF. V gene TRBV5-1 combines with J gene TRBJ2-5; TRBD1 matches 7 bases. With V trimmed by 4 bases and J by 2 bases, 5 bases remained unmatched. This CDR3 spans 14 amino acids. Per germline, CDR1 SGHRS and CDR2 YFSETQ.

The rearrangement links TRBV29-1 to TRBJ2-1, with D perhaps TRBD2 (7 bases). CDR3 length equals 14 residues. In germline, CDR1 is SQVTM, CDR2 ANQGSEA. Trimming removed 7 bases from V and 7 bases from J, with 20 bases in between. CDR3 nucleotides: TGCAGCGCCAGTCAAGGGGGAGGGGGGAATGAGCAGTTCTTC. Protein: CSASQGGGGNEQFF.

Many counts were recorded for this clonotype. This CDR3 is CASSSGRLAKNIQYF. The CDR3 DNA reads TGCGCCAGCAGCTCGGGACGGTTAGCCAAAAACATTCAGTACTTC. The V and J genes are TRBV5-1 and TRBJ2-4; TRBD1 or TRBD2 may be the D gene (5 bases each). The V end lost 3 bases, the J end lost 0 bases, and 10 bases lay between the germline ends. The CDR3 spans 15 residues. Germline CDR1 and CDR2: SGHRS and YFSETQ.

The sample holds many counts of this clonotype. This chain joins TRBV3-1 and TRBJ2-1, with D hard to call. The V end lost 1 base, the J end lost 6 bases, and 4 bases lay between the germline ends. CDR1 is LGHDT and CDR2 is YNNKEL in the germline V gene (reference sequence). The CDR3 runs to 12 residues. In nucleotides, the CDR3 is TGTGCCAGCAGCCAAGGTATCAATGAGCAGTTCTTC. Its translation is CASSQGINEQFF.

This clonotype occurred many times. In DNA form, the CDR3 reads TGTGCCAGCAGCTCGGTTGGGCAGGGGGCCCTTCTAGCCAAAAACATTCAGTACTTC. Translation gives CASSSVGQGALLAKNIQYF. This chain uses TRBV7-9 with TRBJ2-4, with 8 bases identical to TRBD1. Germline V CDR1 and CDR2: SEHNR, FQNEAQ (reference sequence). This CDR3 spans 19 amino acids. V lost 4 bases, J lost 0 bases, and 14 bases stayed unmatched.